The T cell receptor (beta chain) described here comes from a study of blood T cell repertoires in COVID-19. Individuals drawn from around 24 US areas were about 18 to 95 years old. Allocation to cohorts depended on clinical history reported by the participants. Before being deemed recovered, Cohort 3 donors had two negative PCRs, clearance, or symptom resolution. Produced via immunoSEQ multiplex PCR; TCRdb's table is partial and in-frame only. The table lists 200,000 to 250,000 clones, roughly 82% of them singletons. The TCR originated in a woman between 50 and 59 years old who had recovered from COVID-19. Sequenced input: PBMCs or T cells enriched from blood (not recorded which).

The CDR3 nucleotides read TGTGCCAGTCGCTCAGGGACTGGGGCCAACGTCCTGACTTTC. Protein product: CASRSGTGANVLTF. The J gene is TRBJ2-6, the V gene TRBV19; D is perhaps TRBD1 (5 bases). Trimming stripped 8 bases from V and 2 bases from J, with 10 bases between. Germline V gene data show CDR1 as LNHDA and CDR2 as SQIVND (reference sequence). The CDR3 loop spans 14 amino acids.